The T cell receptor (beta chain) described here comes from a study of graft-versus-host responses after intestinal transplantation. Study information: After anti-thymocyte globulin induction, recipients took tacrolimus and steroids for 2 to 3 years. Regarding the study as a whole: There were GvH clones found in recipient marrow, and some of them appeared first in ileum or blood. Elevated graft-versus-host to host-versus-graft clonal ratios in allografts were recorded for patients with graft-donor T cell macrochimerism.

The method was immunoSEQ multiplex PCR; TCRdb's version includes in-frame clones alone and lacks a portion of them. The table includes about 100,000 clones, roughly nine tenths detected once. Regarding this clone: The antigen remains undetermined.

The clonotype was recovered from a human donor who was the organ donor for an intestinal transplant. Sequencing used unstimulated CD4+ T cells sorted from spleen or lymph node cells, obtained before transplant.

The CDR3 reads CASSIRQGDYEQYF. As DNA, the CDR3 is TGTGCCAGCAGTATCCGACAGGGAGACTACGAGCAGTACTTC. The chain uses TRBV27 and TRBJ2-7; 7 bases align to TRBD1. The J segment lost 3 bases and the V segment lost 5 bases, leaving 7 bases of the junction unmatched. CDR3 length equals 14 residues. Germline V gene lookup returns CDR1 MNHEY and CDR2 SMNVEV (reference sequence).